The 7 T cell receptor beta chains given below trace back to one sample, sequenced in a study of shared clonotypes between healthy human individuals (dated by TCRdb to about 2020). The receptor library was made with the immunoSEQ multiplex PCR assay. The source is immuneACCESS, and TCRdb retained only in-frame sequences with V and J called. Part of the clones is not carried over; for the studies checked, unresolved V genes explain less than half of this, and the remainder is unexplained. The sample records about 1 million clones, roughly 80% of which are singletons. Of the sample, 1.4% to 1.5% falls within the top ten clones. What was sequenced was memory CD4+ T cells sorted from blood. The cell subset or site tag for this specimen amounts to: CD45RA-negative fraction. All receptors derive from a man in his late teens or twenties in good health.

The chain combines TRBV4-1 with TRBJ1-1; D is perhaps TRBD1 (5 bases). V was cut by 0 bases and J by 0 bases, with 11 bases left in between. Germline V lookup: CDR1 MGHRA, CDR2 YSYEKL. This CDR3 has 16 amino acids. The CDR3 region has the DNA TGCGCCAGCAGCCAAGATGAGAACAGGATGAACACTGAAGCTTTCTTT. It codes for CASSQDENRMNTEAFF.

A remark on this clone: A much larger clone is a single base away; this may be a read error. Other nucleotide sequences in the sample specify the same CDR3. Here the CDR3 DNA reads TGCGCCAGCAGCTTGGGACAGGCGAACACTGAAGCTTTCTTT. It encodes CASSLGQANTEAFF. The V and J genes are TRBV5-1 and TRBJ1-1, with TRBD1 as a possible D gene (6 bases). Germline V lookup: CDR1 SGHRS, CDR2 YFSETQ. Trimming pared 0 bases from V and 1 base from J, leaving 7 bases between. The CDR3 sequence is 14 residues long.

The J gene is TRBJ2-7, the V gene TRBV19, with 8 bases that match TRBD2. CDR3 length: 17 amino acids. Trimming took 3 bases from V and 0 from J; bases not matched to a gene: 10. CDR1 and CDR2 from the germline V gene are LNHDA and SQIVND (reference sequence). The CDR3: CASSIQVRSGSSYEQYF. In DNA, the CDR3 is TGTGCCAGTAGTATCCAAGTGAGAAGCGGGAGCTCCTACGAGCAGTACTTC.

The chain links TRBV9 to TRBJ2-2; D gene uncertain. Trimming took 4 bases from V and 1 from J, leaving 11 bases between them. Germline CDR1 reads SGDLS; CDR2 reads YYNGEE. The CDR3 loop spans 15 amino acids. As DNA, the CDR3 is TGTGCCAGCAGCCTGACACGAATGAACACCGGGGAGCTGTTTTTT. Encoded protein: CASSLTRMNTGELFF.

The CDR3 nucleotides are TGTGCCACCAGTTTAGGGTTTCTCAAAAATTCACCCCTCCACTTT. Its protein is CATSLGFLKNSPLHF. V gene TRBV15 combines with J gene TRBJ1-6; no firm D call. V gave up 6 bases and J gave up 7 bases, with 16 bases separating them. Germline CDR1 is LNHNV and CDR2 is YYDKDF (reference sequence). This CDR3 comprises 15 residues.

The rearrangement uses TRBV19 and TRBJ2-7; 7 positions agree with TRBD1. Germline lookup yields CDR1 LNHDA and CDR2 SQIVND (reference sequence). V gave up 2 bases and J gave up 6 bases; unmatched junction bases: 4. The CDR3 has 13 amino acids. The CDR3 coding sequence is TGTGCCAGTAGTATACAGGGGGTAAGCGAGCAGTACTTC. It translates to CASSIQGVSEQYF.

V and J are TRBV4-3 and TRBJ1-1; no clear D gene. CDR3 length: 14 residues. V lost 4 bases to trimming and J lost 1 base, with 10 bases between them. Germline V gene data show CDR1 as LGHNA and CDR2 as YSLEER. CDR3 sequence reads: CASSRRPGNTEAFF. Here the CDR3 DNA reads TGCGCCAGCAGCCGCCGCCCAGGGAACACTGAAGCTTTCTTT.